The clone carrying this TCR beta chain has only a few counts. What it binds is not known. This record belongs to a study of post-analysis software for immune sequencing data. Study-level results: Higher frequency in patients than in controls was seen for roughly five TRBV segments, with TRBV5-6, TRBV5-1 and TRBV20-1 among them.

The ends were cut back, 1 base at V and 4 bases at J, with 14 bases in the middle. Germline loops: CDR1 SGHAT, CDR2 FQNNGV. This CDR3 region has 16 residues. The TCR beta cDNA libraries contained unique molecular identifiers. One entry per CDR3 protein results from TCRdb running MiXCR on the PCR reads. The table shows about 460,000 distinct CDR3 sequences, with approximately 45% occurring only once. The clonotype was recovered from a girl aged 5-17 years with multiple sclerosis. The genes are TRBV11-2 and TRBJ2-4, with D uncertain. The sample consisted of blood. The CDR3 nucleotides are TGTGCCAGCAGCTTAGCCGCAAGCACCGCGAAAAACATTCAGTACTTC. Encoded protein: CASSLAASTAKNIQYF.